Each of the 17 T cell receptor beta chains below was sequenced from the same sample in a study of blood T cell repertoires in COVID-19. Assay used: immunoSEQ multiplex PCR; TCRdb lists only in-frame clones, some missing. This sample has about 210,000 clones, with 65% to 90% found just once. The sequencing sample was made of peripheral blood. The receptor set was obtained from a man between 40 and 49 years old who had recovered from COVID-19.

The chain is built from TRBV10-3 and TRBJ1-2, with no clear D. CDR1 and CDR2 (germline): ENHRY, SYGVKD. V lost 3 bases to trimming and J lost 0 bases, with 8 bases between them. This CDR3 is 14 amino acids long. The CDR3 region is CAISDVAANYGYTF. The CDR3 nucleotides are TGTGCCATCAGTGACGTTGCAGCTAACTATGGCTACACCTTC.

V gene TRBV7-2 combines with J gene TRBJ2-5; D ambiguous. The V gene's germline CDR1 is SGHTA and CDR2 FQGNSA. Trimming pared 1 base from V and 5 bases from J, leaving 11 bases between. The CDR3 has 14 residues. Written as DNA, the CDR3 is TGTGCCAGCAGCTTAGACTTTTCGGTGGAGACCCAGTACTTC. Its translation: CASSLDFSVETQYF. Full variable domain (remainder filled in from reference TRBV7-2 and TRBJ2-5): GAGVSQSPSNKVTEKGKDVELRCDPISGHTALYWYRQSLGQGLEFLIYFQGNSAPDKSGLPSDRFSAERTGGSVSTLTIQRTQQEDSAVYLCASSLDFSVETQYFGPGTRLLVL.

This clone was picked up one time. CDR3 sequence reads: CASSARQGYSGNTIYF. The CDR3 nucleotides read TGTGCCAGTAGTGCCCGACAGGGTTACTCTGGAAACACCATATATTTT. The V call is TRBV19, the J call TRBJ1-3; TRBD1 matches at 7 bases. The CDR3 consists of 16 residues. V was clipped by 5 bases and J by 0 bases; unmatched bases: 7. The germline V gene has CDR1 LNHDA and CDR2 SQIVND (reference sequence).

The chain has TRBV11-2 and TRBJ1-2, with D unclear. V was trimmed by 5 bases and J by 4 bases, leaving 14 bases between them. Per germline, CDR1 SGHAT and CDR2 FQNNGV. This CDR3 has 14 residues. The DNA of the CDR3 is TGTGCCAGCAGCCTAGGGCTTACAACCTATGGCTACACCTTC. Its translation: CASSLGLTTYGYTF.

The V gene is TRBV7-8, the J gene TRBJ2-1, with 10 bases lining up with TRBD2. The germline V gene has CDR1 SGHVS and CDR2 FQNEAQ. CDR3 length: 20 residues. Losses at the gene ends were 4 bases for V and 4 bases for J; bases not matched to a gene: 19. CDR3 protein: CASSSTRTSGAGGRYNEQFF. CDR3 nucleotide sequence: TGTGCCAGCAGCTCAACTAGGACTAGCGGTGCGGGGGGACGGTACAATGAGCAGTTCTTC.

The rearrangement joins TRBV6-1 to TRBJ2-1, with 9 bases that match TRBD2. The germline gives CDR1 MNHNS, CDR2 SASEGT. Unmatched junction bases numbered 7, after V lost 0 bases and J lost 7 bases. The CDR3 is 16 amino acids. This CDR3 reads CASSEAPSGIRNEQFF. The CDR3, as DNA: TGTGCCAGCAGTGAAGCTCCTAGCGGGATTAGGAATGAGCAGTTCTTC.

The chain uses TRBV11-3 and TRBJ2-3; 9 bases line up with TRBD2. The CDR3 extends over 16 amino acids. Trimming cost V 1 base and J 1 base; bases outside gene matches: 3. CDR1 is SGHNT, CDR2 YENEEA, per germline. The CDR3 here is CASSLGRLAGTDTQYF. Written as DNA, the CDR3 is TGTGCCAGCAGCTTAGGTCGACTAGCGGGCACAGATACGCAGTATTTT.

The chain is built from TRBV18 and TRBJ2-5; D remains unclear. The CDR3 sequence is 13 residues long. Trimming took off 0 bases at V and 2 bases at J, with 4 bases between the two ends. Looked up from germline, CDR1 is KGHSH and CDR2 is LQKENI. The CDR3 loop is CASSPPGQETQYF. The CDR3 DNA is TGTGCCAGCTCACCACCCGGGCAAGAGACCCAGTACTTC.

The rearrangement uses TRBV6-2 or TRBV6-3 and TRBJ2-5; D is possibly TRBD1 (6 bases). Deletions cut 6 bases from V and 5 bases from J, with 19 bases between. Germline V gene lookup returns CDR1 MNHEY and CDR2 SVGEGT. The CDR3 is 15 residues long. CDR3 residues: CASSVRQGRVETQYF. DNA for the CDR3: TGTGCCAGCAGCGTCCGCCAGGGGCGCGTGGAGACCCAGTACTTC.

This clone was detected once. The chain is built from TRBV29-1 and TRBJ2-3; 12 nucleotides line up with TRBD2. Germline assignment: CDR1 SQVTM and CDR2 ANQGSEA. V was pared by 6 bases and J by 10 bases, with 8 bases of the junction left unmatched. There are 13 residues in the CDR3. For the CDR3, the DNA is TGCAGCGTACTAGCGGGAGGAGAAGGGGCGCAGTATTTT. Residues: CSVLAGGEGAQYF.

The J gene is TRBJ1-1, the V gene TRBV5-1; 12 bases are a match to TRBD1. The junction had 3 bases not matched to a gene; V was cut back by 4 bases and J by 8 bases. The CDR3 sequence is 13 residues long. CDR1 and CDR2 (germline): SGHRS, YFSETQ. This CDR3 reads CASSQGTGGEAFF. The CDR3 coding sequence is TGCGCCAGCAGCCAAGGGACAGGGGGCGAAGCTTTCTTT.

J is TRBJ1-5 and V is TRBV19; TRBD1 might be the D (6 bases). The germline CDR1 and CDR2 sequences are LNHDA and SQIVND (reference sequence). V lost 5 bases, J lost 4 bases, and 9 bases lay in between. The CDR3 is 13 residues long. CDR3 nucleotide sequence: TGTGCCAGTAGTGTTGACAGGAATCAGCCCCAGCATTTT. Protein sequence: CASSVDRNQPQHF.

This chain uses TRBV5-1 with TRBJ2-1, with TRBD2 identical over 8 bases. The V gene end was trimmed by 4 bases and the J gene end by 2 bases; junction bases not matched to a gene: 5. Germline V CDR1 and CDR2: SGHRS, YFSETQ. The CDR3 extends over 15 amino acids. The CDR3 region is CASSRGGGPYNEQFF. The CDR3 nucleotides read TGCGCCAGCAGCCGGGGCGGGGGGCCCTACAATGAGCAGTTCTTC. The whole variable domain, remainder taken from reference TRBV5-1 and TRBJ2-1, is KAGVTQTPRYLIKTRGQQVTLSCSPISGHRSVSWYQQTPGQGLQFLFEYFSETQRNKGNFPGRFSGRQFSNSRSEMNVSTLELGDSALYLCASSRGGGPYNEQFFGPGTRLTVL.

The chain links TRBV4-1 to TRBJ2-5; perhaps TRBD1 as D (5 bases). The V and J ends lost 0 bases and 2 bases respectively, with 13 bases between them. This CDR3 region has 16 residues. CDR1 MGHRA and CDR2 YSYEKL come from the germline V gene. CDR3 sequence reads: CASSQDPARAQETQYF. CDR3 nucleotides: TGCGCCAGCAGCCAAGATCCGGCCAGGGCACAAGAGACCCAGTACTTC.

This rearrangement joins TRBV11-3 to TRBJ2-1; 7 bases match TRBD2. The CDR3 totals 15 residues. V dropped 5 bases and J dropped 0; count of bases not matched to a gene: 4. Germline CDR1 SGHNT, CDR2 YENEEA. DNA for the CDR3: TGTGCCAGCAGCAGGGACTACAGCTCCTACAATGAGCAGTTCTTC. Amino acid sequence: CASSRDYSSYNEQFF.

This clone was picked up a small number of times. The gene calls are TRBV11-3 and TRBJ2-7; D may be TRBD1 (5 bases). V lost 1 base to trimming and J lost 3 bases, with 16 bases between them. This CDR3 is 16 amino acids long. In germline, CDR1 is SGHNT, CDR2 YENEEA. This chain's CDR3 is CASSLGQGQAFYEQYF. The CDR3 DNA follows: TGTGCCAGCAGCTTAGGGCAGGGCCAAGCCTTCTACGAGCAGTACTTC.

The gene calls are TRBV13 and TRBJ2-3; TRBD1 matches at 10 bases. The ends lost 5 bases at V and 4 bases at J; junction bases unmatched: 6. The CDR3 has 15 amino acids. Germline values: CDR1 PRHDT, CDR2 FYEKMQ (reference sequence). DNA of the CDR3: TGTGCCAGCAGCGACAGGGGGCTAGGGGCAGATACGCAGTATTTT. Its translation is CASSDRGLGADTQYF.